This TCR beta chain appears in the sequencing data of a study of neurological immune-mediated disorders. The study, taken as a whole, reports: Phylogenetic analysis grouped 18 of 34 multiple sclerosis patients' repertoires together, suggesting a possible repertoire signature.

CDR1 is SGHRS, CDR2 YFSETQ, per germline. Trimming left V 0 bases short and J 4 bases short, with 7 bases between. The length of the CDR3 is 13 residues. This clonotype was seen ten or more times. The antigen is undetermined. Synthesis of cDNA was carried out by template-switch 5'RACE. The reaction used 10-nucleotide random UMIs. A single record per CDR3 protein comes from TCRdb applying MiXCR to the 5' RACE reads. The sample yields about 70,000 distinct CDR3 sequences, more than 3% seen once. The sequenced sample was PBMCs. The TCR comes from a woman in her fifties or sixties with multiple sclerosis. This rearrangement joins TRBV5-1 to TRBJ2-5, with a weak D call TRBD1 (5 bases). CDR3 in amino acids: CASSLVGAETQYF. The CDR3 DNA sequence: TGCGCCAGCAGCTTGGTTGGGGCAGAGACCCAGTACTTC.